This entry describes one T cell receptor (beta chain). Libraries were prepared by immunoSEQ multiplex PCR; TCRdb keeps only in-frame clonotypes and omits some of them. Of about 19,000 clones in the sample, 87% were seen once. This record belongs to a study of T cells after posttransplantation cyclophosphamide. A marrow graft followed busulfan-fludarabine conditioning, with cyclophosphamide on days +3 and +4. The clonotype originates from a female patient aged 40-49 years who received an allogeneic stem cell transplant from a related donor, was CMV-positive, and had no GVHD. Some T cells may possibly be graft donor cells. The starting material was PBMCs, obtained after allogeneic stem cell transplant with posttransplant cyclophosphamide.

CDR3 residues: CASSLGPGTQNEKLFF. CDR3 sequence (DNA): TGTGCCAGCAGCTTGGGCCCCGGGACACAGAATGAAAAACTGTTTTTT. The chain employs TRBV5-4 and TRBJ1-4; tentative D call: TRBD1 (6 bases). V was cut by 0 bases and J by 5 bases, with 14 bases left in between. Germline V gene lookup returns CDR1 SGHNT and CDR2 YYREEE (reference sequence). This CDR3 has 16 residues.